This is a list of T cell receptor beta chains from one sample in a study of Ad26.COV2.S vaccination and SARS-CoV-2 variants. Repertoires were generated with immunoSEQ multiplex PCR, while TCRdb's copy carries only in-frame clones and drops some. The table includes some 340,000 clones, about 86% detected once. The input for sequencing was peripheral blood, taken in a trial of Ad26.COV2.S vaccine versus placebo. Every receptor here comes from a person between 18 and 65 years old who received the Ad26.COV2.S COVID-19 vaccine or a placebo. The CDR3 runs from the conserved cysteine through the conserved F or W.

j_gene | v_gene | CDR3aa
TRBJ2-1 | TRBV7-2 | CASSLRGQGNNEQFF
TRBJ1-2 | TRBV5-1 | CASSLVTGRYGYTF
TRBJ2-7 | TRBV7-9 | CASSLDVAEQYF
TRBJ2-1 | TRBV5-1 | CASSLPAGFSDEQFF
TRBJ1-1 | TRBV5-1 | CASSLGQTYTEAFF
TRBJ2-1 | TRBV29-1 | CSERSGGEQFF
TRBJ1-1 | TRBV10-3 | CAISEGGQGMAEAFF
TRBJ1-1 | TRBV7-9 | CASSLGPKTNTEAFF
TRBJ2-1 | TRBV9 | CASSHSLWDSSSYNEQFF
TRBJ2-1 | TRBV7-2 | CASSPERGGWNEQFF
TRBJ1-1 | TRBV27 | CASSLSVTGVDTEAFF
TRBJ2-7 | TRBV4-1 | CASSQAGTSGGSSYEQYF
TRBJ1-2 | TRBV29-1 | CSVDLGLNYGYTF
TRBJ1-1 | TRBV7-2 | CASSTGVTEAFF
TRBJ1-1 | TRBV18 | CASSTGGNTEAFF
TRBJ2-5 | TRBV9 | CASSVSGGGYQETQYF
TRBJ2-5 | TRBV7-9 | CASSWPPGSGQETQYF
TRBJ2-1 | TRBV10-3 | CAISTTGTSGGYNEQFF
TRBJ2-1 | TRBV9 | CASSAPGTSHTYNEQFF
TRBJ2-5 | TRBV11-2 | CASSLTRGFQETQYF
TRBJ1-2 | TRBV4-2 | CASSQGQGFYGYTF
TRBJ1-2 | TRBV19 | CASSKQDNYGYTF
TRBJ2-1 | TRBV6-2/TRBV6-3 | CASSSPSRNNEQFF
TRBJ1-1 | TRBV5-4 | CASSLGSQGISEAFF
TRBJ1-1 | TRBV6-5 | CAVQGWQNTEAFF
TRBJ2-3 | TRBV5-1 | CASRSGLAGLGTDTQYF
TRBJ1-4 | TRBV7-2 | CASSLLPPNEKLFF
TRBJ1-5 | TRBV4-3 | CASSLQQGLNQPQHF
TRBJ1-2 | TRBV18 | CASSLRQADNYGYTF
TRBJ2-3 | TRBV7-2 | CASNYQGTVTDTQYF
TRBJ1-3 | TRBV5-1 | CASSLGSSIISGNTIYF
TRBJ1-1 | TRBV5-1 | CASSWGDVTEAFF
TRBJ1-1 | TRBV6-2/TRBV6-3 | CASSYLQVNTEAFF
TRBJ1-5 | TRBV4-1 | CASSTDRGDQPQHF
TRBJ1-5 | TRBV30 | CAWTSGQGVGNQPQHF
TRBJ1-1 | TRBV7-9 | CASSFSQVGWRTEAFF
TRBJ1-1 | TRBV2 | CASSVPGAYFMNTEAFF
TRBJ2-3 | TRBV11-3 | CASSLVPPSAFADTQYF
TRBJ1-1 | TRBV5-1 | CASTRGEDTEAFF
TRBJ2-1 | TRBV19 | CASGGEWEQFF
TRBJ2-2 | TRBV7-2 | CASSLGGSSGELFF
TRBJ1-1 | TRBV12-3/TRBV12-4 | CASSLRGTEAFF
TRBJ2-5 | TRBV18 | CASSPSRDQETQYF